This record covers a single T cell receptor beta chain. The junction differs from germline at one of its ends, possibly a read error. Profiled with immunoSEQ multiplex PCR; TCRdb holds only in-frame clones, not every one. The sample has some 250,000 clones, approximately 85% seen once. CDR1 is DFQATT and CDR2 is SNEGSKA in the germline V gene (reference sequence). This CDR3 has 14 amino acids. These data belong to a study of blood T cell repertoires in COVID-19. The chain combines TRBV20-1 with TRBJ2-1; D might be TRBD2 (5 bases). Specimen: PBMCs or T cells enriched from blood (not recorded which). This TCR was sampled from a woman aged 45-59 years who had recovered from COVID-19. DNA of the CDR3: TGCAGTGCTCGTGACTACCTCTCCGACAATGAGCAGTTCTTC. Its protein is CSARDYLSDNEQFF.